The 27 T cell receptor beta chains given below trace back to one sample, sequenced in a study of cytomegalovirus exposure and HLA in healthy donors. 13 Jbeta primers and 60 Vbeta primers were used for the PCR. The data were produced by immunoSEQ multiplex PCR, yet TCRdb's version contains in-frame clones alone and is incomplete. The sample yields some 190,000 clones, around 80% seen once. Sequenced sample: PBMCs. The receptors derive from a male donor in good health and CMV-seronegative.

The rearrangement uses TRBV7-7 and TRBJ2-5, with D possibly TRBD2 on 5 matching bases. Germline CDR1 and CDR2: SSHAT and FNYEAQ (reference sequence). V shed 5 bases and J shed 5 bases, with 15 bases lying between them. This CDR3 is 14 amino acids long. The CDR3 coding sequence is TGTGCCAGCAGCCTACAAGGACTCGGGGAGACCCAGTACTTC. Encoded protein: CASSLQGLGETQYF.

J is TRBJ2-2 and V is TRBV2; D might be TRBD1 (6 bases). Per the germline V gene, CDR1 is SNHLY and CDR2 is FYNNEI. CDR3 length: 15 residues. The V and J ends lost 8 bases and 7 bases respectively, with 20 bases between them. CDR3 sequence reads: CASSLLKGVVGELFF. The CDR3 DNA reads as TGTGCCAGCTCTCTCCTTAAGGGGGTGGTCGGGGAGCTGTTTTTT.

V gene TRBV7-9 combines with J gene TRBJ1-5, with 8 bases aligning to TRBD1. V gave up 5 bases and J gave up 1 base; unmatched junction bases: 7. The CDR3 totals 16 residues. Germline V gene data show CDR1 as SEHNR and CDR2 as FQNEAQ (reference sequence). The CDR3 DNA reads TGTGCCAGCAGCCGACAGGGGACTAAGAGCAATCAGCCCCAGCATTTT. Translated, it gives CASSRQGTKSNQPQHF.

The chain is built from TRBV7-3 and TRBJ2-1; TRBD2 agrees at 10 bases. J gave up 5 bases and V 5 bases, and 6 bases lay outside the gene matches. CDR1 SGHTA and CDR2 FQGTGA come from the germline V gene. CDR3 length: 15 amino acids. The CDR3 sequence is CASSPGTSENNEQFF. The CDR3 nucleotides are TGTGCCAGCAGCCCCGGGACTAGCGAGAACAATGAGCAGTTCTTC. The variable domain in full, completed from reference TRBV7-3 and TRBJ2-1, reads GAGVSQTPSNKVTEKGKYVELRCDPISGHTALYWYRQSLGQGPEFLIYFQGTGAADDSGLPNDRFFAVRPEGSVSTLKIQRTERGDSAVYLCASSPGTSENNEQFFGPGTRLTVL.

V usage is TRBV7-9 and J usage is TRBJ1-6; 9 bases fit TRBD1. CDR1 is SEHNR and CDR2 is FQNEAQ in the germline V gene (reference sequence). With 7 bases clipped from V and 7 bases from J, the junction kept 2 bases outside the gene matches. CDR3 length: 13 residues. The CDR3 protein is CASITGGNSPLHF. In DNA, the CDR3 is TGTGCCAGCATAACAGGGGGCAATTCACCCCTCCACTTT.

The chain carries TRBV7-9 and TRBJ2-2, with D tentatively TRBD1 (6 bases). This CDR3 has 14 residues. V lost 4 bases and J lost 4, with 10 bases in between. Per the germline V gene, CDR1 is SEHNR and CDR2 is FQNEAQ (reference sequence). The CDR3 sequence: CASSSWTATGELFF. The CDR3, as DNA: TGTGCCAGCAGCTCGTGGACAGCCACCGGGGAGCTGTTTTTT. Together with reference TRBV7-9 and TRBJ2-2, the CDR3 gives the full variable domain: DTGVSQNPRHKITKRGQNVTFRCDPISEHNRLYWYRQTLGQGPEFLTYFQNEAQLEKSRLLSDRFSAERPKGSFSTLEIQRTEQGDSAMYLCASSSWTATGELFFGEGSRLTVL.

This sequence joins TRBV28 and TRBJ2-7; 7 bases line up with TRBD1. Germline V gene lookup returns CDR1 MDHEN and CDR2 SYDVKM. The CDR3 has 13 residues. The V and J ends lost 4 bases and 5 bases, in that order; junction bases with no gene match: 5. The CDR3 protein is CASSSTGRDEQYF. CDR3 coding DNA: TGTGCCAGCAGTTCGACAGGGCGCGACGAGCAGTACTTC.

This clone occurred a few times. The chain is built from TRBV10-3 and TRBJ2-2, with TRBD2 matching over 8 bases. The CDR3 length is 15 residues. Germline CDR1 ENHRY, CDR2 SYGVKD. After removal of 6 bases from V and 3 bases from J, the junction contained 6 bases not matched to a gene. CDR3 DNA sequence: TGTGCCATCAGAGATAGCGGGATACACACCGGGGAGCTGTTTTTT. Protein product: CAIRDSGIHTGELFF.

V is TRBV9 and J is TRBJ2-1; D possibly corresponds to TRBD2 (6 bases). Trimming left V 3 bases short and J 6 bases short, with 19 bases between. CDR1 SGDLS and CDR2 YYNGEE come from the germline V gene. The CDR3 loop spans 16 amino acids. CDR3 region: CASSAEHRAGGNEQFF. CDR3 nucleotides: TGTGCCAGCAGCGCCGAACACCGGGCCGGGGGCAATGAGCAGTTCTTC.

This clone occurred a few times. The chain links TRBV30 to TRBJ1-1, with unresolved D. V was clipped by 2 bases and J by 6 bases, with 19 bases between them. The CDR3 spans 15 residues. Germline V lookup: CDR1 GTSNPN, CDR2 SVGIG (reference sequence). The CDR3 DNA follows: TGTGCCTGGAGTCCCAAAGAGGCAATTAAGGCTGAAGCTTTCTTT. It codes for CAWSPKEAIKAEAFF.

This clone was observed once. This chain links TRBV15 with TRBJ2-1; 8 bases align to TRBD2. V lost 0 bases to trimming and J lost 6 bases; unmatched junction nucleotides: 7. Germline values: CDR1 LNHNV, CDR2 YYDKDF (reference sequence). This CDR3 region has 16 residues. CDR3 loop: CATSRDRGTSFNEQFF. CDR3 bases: TGTGCCACCAGCAGAGATAGAGGGACTAGTTTCAATGAGCAGTTCTTC.

The chain has TRBV11-1 and TRBJ2-3; a weak D match, TRBD2 (6 bases). The CDR3 runs 15 residues. Trimming took off 0 bases at V and 4 bases at J, with 11 bases between the two ends. Germline V gene sequence: CDR1 SGHAT, CDR2 FQDESV (reference sequence). For the CDR3, the DNA is TGTGCCAGCAGCTTAGCTGCAGGGAGGTCAGATACGCAGTATTTT. Protein: CASSLAAGRSDTQYF.

V usage is TRBV5-1 and J usage is TRBJ1-1, with 7 bases aligning to TRBD1. Losses at the gene ends were 1 base for V and 3 bases for J; bases not matched to a gene: 3. This CDR3 has 14 residues. Germline assignment: CDR1 SGHRS and CDR2 YFSETQ. The CDR3 nucleotides are TGCGCCAGCAGCTTGAGACAGGGTGACACTGAAGCTTTCTTT. Protein: CASSLRQGDTEAFF.

The gene calls are TRBV30 and TRBJ2-2, with 9 bases that match TRBD1. Germline values: CDR1 GTSNPN, CDR2 SVGIG (reference sequence). V trimming: 3 bases; J trimming: 7 bases; junction bases outside the gene matches: 3. CDR3 length: 13 residues. The CDR3 here is CAWSRQGDGELFF. For the CDR3, the DNA is TGTGCCTGGAGCAGACAGGGGGACGGGGAGCTGTTTTTT.

The rearrangement links TRBV7-2 to TRBJ2-7, with D maybe TRBD2 (7 bases). The CDR3 totals 14 residues. The V end was cut by 4 bases, the J end by 3 bases, with 13 bases between. CDR1 and CDR2 (germline): SGHTA, FQGNSA. The DNA of the CDR3 is TGTGCCAGCAGCTCGGCGGGGGCGGTCTACGAGCAGTACTTC. Translating gives CASSSAGAVYEQYF.

The rearrangement joins TRBV19 to TRBJ1-1; 8 nucleotides agree with TRBD1. Germline-derived CDR1 and CDR2 are LNHDA and SQIVND (reference sequence). The CDR3 has 14 residues. V lost 6 bases, J lost 4 bases, and 7 bases stayed unmatched. Here the CDR3 DNA reads TGTGCCAGTAGGCCTCAGGGGGCTGGCACTGAAGCTTTCTTT. Its protein is CASRPQGAGTEAFF.

This clone has just one count. This chain connects TRBV9 to TRBJ2-3; maybe TRBD2 (6 bases). The CDR3 totals 16 residues. Trimming cost V 0 bases and J 5 bases, with 16 bases left between them. CDR1 and CDR2 from the germline V gene are SGDLS and YYNGEE. This chain's CDR3 is CASSVAAGRGGDTQYF. CDR3 sequence (DNA): TGTGCCAGCAGCGTAGCTGCGGGGCGCGGTGGAGATACGCAGTATTTT. Full variable domain (remainder filled in from reference TRBV9 and TRBJ2-3): DSGVTQTPKHLITATGQRVTLRCSPRSGDLSVYWYQQSLDQGLQFLIQYYNGEERAKGNILERFSAQQFPDLHSELNLSSLELGDSALYFCASSVAAGRGGDTQYFGPGTRLTVL.

The V call is TRBV15, the J call TRBJ2-2; 9 positions agree with TRBD1. Germline-derived CDR1 and CDR2 are LNHNV and YYDKDF (reference sequence). CDR3 size: 15 residues. V dropped 8 bases and J dropped 3; count of bases not matched to a gene: 7. The CDR3 reads CATGTGTGYTGELFF. In DNA, the CDR3 is TGTGCCACCGGAACCGGGACAGGGTACACCGGGGAGCTGTTTTTT.

This rearrangement joins TRBV9 to TRBJ2-5, with 7 bases fitting TRBD2. V lost 0 bases and J lost 11; bases outside the gene matches: 13. Germline-derived CDR1 and CDR2 are SGDLS and YYNGEE. The CDR3 runs 15 residues. CDR3 sequence: CASSVGDSYAGEQYF. The CDR3 region has the DNA TGTGCCAGCAGCGTAGGGGACTCTTACGCGGGGGAGCAGTACTTC.

This chain joins TRBV27 and TRBJ2-1; the D is unclear. The CDR3 has 13 residues. Deletions cut 5 bases from V and 4 bases from J, with 9 bases between. CDR1 is MNHEY and CDR2 is SMNVEV in the germline V gene (reference sequence). CDR3 nucleotides: TGTGCCAGCAGTGAGGATGGGTACAATGAGCAGTTCTTC. Its protein is CASSEDGYNEQFF.

CDR3 sequence: CASSVEGGRETQYF. The CDR3 DNA reads TGTGCCAGCAGCGTAGAAGGAGGGAGGGAGACCCAGTACTTC. The chain employs TRBV9 and TRBJ2-5; a possible D gene is TRBD2 (6 bases). Trimming pared 0 bases from V and 5 bases from J, leaving 11 bases between. Germline assignment: CDR1 SGDLS and CDR2 YYNGEE. There are 14 residues in the CDR3.

Remarks on this clone: This sample includes further DNA sequences coding for the same CDR3. V gene TRBV5-1 combines with J gene TRBJ2-7; 14 bases are shared with TRBD2. With V trimmed by 0 bases and J by 4 bases, 3 bases remained unmatched. CDR1 is SGHRS and CDR2 is YFSETQ in the germline V gene. CDR3 size: 16 residues. CDR3 protein: CASSLGLAGGLYEQYF. In DNA, the CDR3 is TGCGCCAGCAGCTTGGGACTAGCGGGGGGGTTATACGAGCAGTACTTC.

DNA for the CDR3: TGTGCCAGCAGCGTATCCCCCGAGGATTCACCCCTCCACTTT. Translated, it gives CASSVSPEDSPLHF. The chain uses TRBV9 and TRBJ1-6; D remains ambiguous. CDR3 length: 14 residues. Germline CDR1 reads SGDLS; CDR2 reads YYNGEE. V gave up 1 base and J gave up 8 bases, with 10 bases separating them.

There are a few counts of this clone. The chain recombines TRBV4-1 with TRBJ2-7; D uncertain. The V gene's germline CDR1 is MGHRA and CDR2 YSYEKL. This CDR3 is built from 15 residues. Deletions cut 2 bases from V and 0 bases from J, with 11 bases between. The CDR3 bases are TGCGCCAGCAGCCAAACTCCACGGAGCTCCTACGAGCAGTACTTC. Translated: CASSQTPRSSYEQYF.

This rearrangement joins TRBV7-2 to TRBJ2-7, with a possible D match to TRBD1 (6 bases). Germline CDR1 is SGHTA and CDR2 is FQGNSA. V dropped 5 bases and J dropped 4 bases, with 18 bases sitting between them. This CDR3 comprises 15 residues. CDR3 sequence (DNA): TGTGCCAGCAGCCCCGCCGGGACATCGGCGTACGAGCAGTACTTC. Residues: CASSPAGTSAYEQYF.

The chain uses TRBV19 and TRBJ2-5, with D possibly TRBD2 on 5 matching bases. V was cut by 3 bases and J by 2 bases, with 7 bases left in between. Germline values: CDR1 LNHDA, CDR2 SQIVND (reference sequence). This CDR3 has 13 amino acids. The chain's CDR3 is CASSMGVQETQYF. In DNA, the CDR3 is TGTGCCAGTAGTATGGGAGTACAAGAGACCCAGTACTTC.

The chain couples TRBV11-3 to TRBJ2-3; tentatively, D is TRBD2 (5 bases). Germline V gene data show CDR1 as SGHNT and CDR2 as YENEEA. This CDR3 has 15 residues. Trimming pared 1 base from V and 6 bases from J, leaving 14 bases between. CDR3 in amino acids: CASSLASSRRDTQYF. The CDR3 DNA reads as TGTGCCAGCAGCTTAGCTTCTAGCAGGAGGGATACGCAGTATTTT.